The rows below give T cell receptor beta chains drawn from one sample of a study of vaccination and CD4 T cells after COVID-19. Their antigens remain unidentified. TCRdb itself ran the PCR reads through MiXCR, one entry per CDR3 protein. The repertoire holds about 9,200 distinct CDR3 sequences, with 60% as singletons. This specimen was cultured CD4+ T cells from blood, taken after SARS-CoV-2 vaccination. The receptors stem from a human donor with COVID-19. CDR3s include the opening cysteine and the closing phenylalanine or tryptophan. The D gene is left open where the match is weak.

d_call: .; v_call: TRBV20-1; j_call: TRBJ1-3; cdr3_aa: CSAKQLNTIYF
d_call: .; v_call: TRBV5-1; j_call: TRBJ2-5; cdr3_aa: CASSRGGEETQYF
d_call: .; v_call: TRBV19; j_call: TRBJ1-1; cdr3_aa: CASSPTVLNTEAFF
d_call: .; v_call: TRBV27; j_call: TRBJ2-3; cdr3_aa: CASSLPSNTQYF
d_call: .; v_call: TRBV2; j_call: TRBJ2-7; cdr3_aa: CASSDGQSYEQYF
d_call: .; v_call: TRBV24-1; j_call: TRBJ2-2; cdr3_aa: CATSDLYDTGELFF
d_call: TRBD2; v_call: TRBV20-1; j_call: TRBJ2-5; cdr3_aa: CSARYLAGWETQYF
d_call: TRBD1; v_call: TRBV7-3; j_call: TRBJ1-2; cdr3_aa: CASSRQGGANYGYAF
d_call: .; v_call: TRBV19; j_call: TRBJ1-2; cdr3_aa: CASSIPGDNYGYTF
d_call: .; v_call: TRBV20-1; j_call: TRBJ1-2; cdr3_aa: CSARRDRYTF
d_call: TRBD1; v_call: TRBV27; j_call: TRBJ2-2; cdr3_aa: CASSETGQHTGELFF
d_call: .; v_call: TRBV19; j_call: TRBJ2-3; cdr3_aa: CASSTPRVLHTQYF
d_call: .; v_call: TRBV6-1; j_call: TRBJ1-6; cdr3_aa: CASRPWAGSNSPLHF
d_call: TRBD2; v_call: TRBV20-1; j_call: TRBJ2-2; cdr3_aa: CSARDRASGGYTGELFF
d_call: .; v_call: TRBV19; j_call: TRBJ1-5; cdr3_aa: CASSKQGGAQPQHF
d_call: .; v_call: TRBV2; j_call: TRBJ1-2; cdr3_aa: CASREDLGGYTF
d_call: .; v_call: TRBV2; j_call: TRBJ2-4; cdr3_aa: CASKEQVLAKNIQYF
d_call: .; v_call: TRBV24-1; j_call: TRBJ1-2; cdr3_aa: CATSEGYRYTF
d_call: .; v_call: TRBV7-9; j_call: TRBJ1-2; cdr3_aa: CASSPRDTFYGYTF
d_call: .; v_call: TRBV7-2; j_call: TRBJ2-1; cdr3_aa: CASSLVGVVGNEQFF
d_call: .; v_call: TRBV10-3; j_call: TRBJ2-7; cdr3_aa: CAISDLTGPYEQYF
d_call: TRBD1; v_call: TRBV7-9; j_call: TRBJ1-2; cdr3_aa: CASSYGQESYGYTF
d_call: .; v_call: TRBV7-9; j_call: TRBJ1-1; cdr3_aa: CASSLYPNPGLNTEAFF
d_call: TRBD2; v_call: TRBV20-1; j_call: TRBJ2-1; cdr3_aa: CSAILGGATEQFF
d_call: .; v_call: TRBV6-5; j_call: TRBJ1-1; cdr3_aa: CASSYSNRVNTEAFF
d_call: TRBD1; v_call: TRBV6-1; j_call: TRBJ2-7; cdr3_aa: CASSHRTGAYEQYF
d_call: .; v_call: TRBV2; j_call: TRBJ2-3; cdr3_aa: CASSETGDTQYF
d_call: .; v_call: TRBV6-1; j_call: TRBJ2-3; cdr3_aa: CASSETGGITDTQYF
d_call: TRBD2; v_call: TRBV7-2; j_call: TRBJ2-7; cdr3_aa: CASSLGGGREQYF
d_call: TRBD2; v_call: TRBV20-1; j_call: TRBJ2-1; cdr3_aa: CSAEQRSGGFGNEQFF
d_call: .; v_call: TRBV7-2; j_call: TRBJ1-4; cdr3_aa: CASSSNGANEKLFF
d_call: .; v_call: TRBV27; j_call: TRBJ2-3; cdr3_aa: CASRVQGGTDTQYF
d_call: .; v_call: TRBV7-2; j_call: TRBJ1-2; cdr3_aa: CASSLAGMKGGGYTF
d_call: .; v_call: TRBV7-9; j_call: TRBJ2-1; cdr3_aa: CASSLAGALYNEQFF
d_call: .; v_call: TRBV28; j_call: TRBJ1-1; cdr3_aa: CASRQTATEAFF
d_call: TRBD1; v_call: TRBV5-1; j_call: TRBJ1-5; cdr3_aa: CASSQTGPNQPQHF
d_call: TRBD2; v_call: TRBV15; j_call: TRBJ2-5; cdr3_aa: CATTRGRGGPGETQYF
d_call: .; v_call: TRBV30; j_call: TRBJ1-5; cdr3_aa: CAWSARGRDQPQHF
d_call: .; v_call: TRBV20-1; j_call: TRBJ2-1; cdr3_aa: CSASQGTYNEQFF
d_call: .; v_call: TRBV10-3; j_call: TRBJ2-5; cdr3_aa: CATEGSRGGTQYF
d_call: .; v_call: TRBV7-8; j_call: TRBJ1-6; cdr3_aa: CASSLEHSPLHF
d_call: TRBD2; v_call: TRBV10-3; j_call: TRBJ2-5; cdr3_aa: CAITSTSGGIETQYF
d_call: TRBD1; v_call: TRBV6-1; j_call: TRBJ1-2; cdr3_aa: CASTQQGAGGYTF
d_call: .; v_call: TRBV6-5; j_call: TRBJ2-2; cdr3_aa: CASSYWVGGGELFF
d_call: .; v_call: TRBV10-2; j_call: TRBJ1-2; cdr3_aa: CASSEWAGSGYTF